A selection of T cell receptor beta chains follows, all from one sample in a study of identical twins. One entry per CDR3 protein results from TCRdb running MiXCR on the 5' RACE reads. The sample lists 240,000 or so distinct CDR3 sequences; about 10% were seen once. What was sequenced was memory T cells sorted from blood. The receptors come from a man aged 50-59 years in good health. The conserved cysteine and the conserved F or W are not part of the CDR3 here. A D gene is named only where the DNA matches it firmly.

V: TRBV9
J: TRBJ1-4
D: NA
CDR3: ASTLGATNEKLF

V: TRBV28
J: TRBJ2-4
D: NA
CDR3: ASSLYPKNIQY

V: TRBV5-5
J: TRBJ1-1
D: NA
CDR3: ASSWGDGGKNTEAF

V: TRBV7-9
J: TRBJ1-1
D: TRBD1
CDR3: ASSLTGGIIAF

V: TRBV18
J: TRBJ2-2
D: TRBD1
CDR3: ASSSTGVNTGELF

V: TRBV4-2
J: TRBJ2-5
D: TRBD2
CDR3: ASSPGLGTSGGETQY

V: TRBV4-3
J: TRBJ2-2
D: NA
CDR3: ASSSLRETTGELF

V: TRBV20-1
J: TRBJ1-6
D: TRBD1
CDR3: SARVGEGALYNSPLH

V: TRBV7-2
J: TRBJ2-1
D: TRBD1
CDR3: ASSLAQGQGPHEQF

V: TRBV6-1
J: TRBJ2-5
D: NA
CDR3: ASSAPYETQY

V: TRBV19
J: TRBJ2-7
D: TRBD2
CDR3: ASSIHPGGPYEQY

V: TRBV6-2/TRBV6-3
J: TRBJ2-7
D: TRBD1
CDR3: ASSYPGTEYEQY

V: TRBV6-1
J: TRBJ2-5
D: NA
CDR3: ASSPMTKEETQY

V: TRBV11-2
J: TRBJ2-3
D: NA
CDR3: ASSLDQLGTQY

V: TRBV20-1
J: TRBJ2-7
D: NA
CDR3: SAREEGSPYEQY

V: TRBV20-1
J: TRBJ2-1
D: NA
CDR3: SAMGIRGPYNEQF

V: TRBV12-3/TRBV12-4
J: TRBJ2-1
D: NA
CDR3: ASSVGGRDNEQF

V: TRBV19
J: TRBJ1-5
D: TRBD1
CDR3: ASTGQGYQPQH

V: TRBV7-2
J: TRBJ2-5
D: TRBD2
CDR3: ASSLMLAGQETQY

V: TRBV7-9
J: TRBJ2-3
D: NA
CDR3: ASSLGGFTDTQY

V: TRBV10-3
J: TRBJ2-3
D: NA
CDR3: AISESGESTDTQY

V: TRBV10-3
J: TRBJ2-7
D: NA
CDR3: AISESQAATEQY

V: TRBV7-6
J: TRBJ2-2
D: NA
CDR3: ASSRTTNTGELF

V: TRBV9
J: TRBJ1-2
D: NA
CDR3: ASSVGGVGYT

V: TRBV20-1
J: TRBJ2-2
D: TRBD2
CDR3: SARGLTSGQNTGELF

V: TRBV7-6
J: TRBJ1-2
D: NA
CDR3: ASSKGSHLNYGYT

V: TRBV20-1
J: TRBJ2-1
D: NA
CDR3: STSPGSYNEQF

V: TRBV20-1
J: TRBJ2-4
D: TRBD2
CDR3: SASGSSGGNIQY

V: TRBV7-2
J: TRBJ2-1
D: NA
CDR3: ASSLVGSSYNEQF

V: TRBV4-3
J: TRBJ2-1
D: TRBD2
CDR3: ASSQAGLAGGDEQF

V: TRBV9
J: TRBJ1-6
D: NA
CDR3: ASSPRGGGSYNSPLH

V: TRBV28
J: TRBJ2-7
D: NA
CDR3: ASKRQRYEQY

V: TRBV11-1
J: TRBJ2-1
D: TRBD2
CDR3: ASSFIRWTSGPSSYNEQF

V: TRBV2
J: TRBJ2-7
D: TRBD1
CDR3: ASRHGQGAGEQY

V: TRBV20-1
J: TRBJ2-1
D: TRBD2
CDR3: SARDGLGGDEQF

V: TRBV5-1
J: TRBJ1-2
D: NA
CDR3: ASSPAPGAYGYT

V: TRBV18
J: TRBJ1-1
D: NA
CDR3: ASSPMEGLNTEAF

V: TRBV9
J: TRBJ2-1
D: TRBD1
CDR3: ASSLGQGLYNEQF

V: TRBV24-1
J: TRBJ2-1
D: TRBD1
CDR3: ATSDLPRGPYNEQF

V: TRBV6-1
J: TRBJ2-1
D: NA
CDR3: ASRETGRRLVEQF

V: TRBV7-2
J: TRBJ1-3
D: NA
CDR3: ASSLAAQGSNTIY

V: TRBV20-1
J: TRBJ2-5
D: NA
CDR3: SARDPFRGAGETQY

V: TRBV5-1
J: TRBJ2-5
D: TRBD2
CDR3: ASRSGTSGVGVETQY

V: TRBV6-1
J: TRBJ2-1
D: NA
CDR3: ASSPGLKPLGYNEQF

V: TRBV4-3
J: TRBJ2-7
D: TRBD2
CDR3: ASSQQYGGAYEQY

V: TRBV9
J: TRBJ1-3
D: NA
CDR3: ASSVGGHTGNTIY

V: TRBV5-6
J: TRBJ1-1
D: NA
CDR3: ASSLATLQNTEAF

V: TRBV4-1
J: TRBJ2-1
D: TRBD2
CDR3: ASSQDPPGGSSYNEQF